What follows are 9 T cell receptor beta chains derived from one specimen sequenced in a study of graft-versus-host responses after intestinal transplantation. TCRdb's table, derived via immunoSEQ multiplex PCR, lists solely in-frame clones and lacks some. Among 85,000 to 100,000 clones listed, about 83% were seen once. Here the sequenced sample was PBMCs, taken 255 days after intestinal transplant. The origin of the receptors is a human patient who received an intestinal transplant, so some T cells may come from the graft donor.

V usage is TRBV9 and J usage is TRBJ1-2; D is possibly TRBD1 (6 bases). This CDR3 spans 12 amino acids. Germline V lookup: CDR1 SGDLS, CDR2 YYNGEE. V lost 6 bases, J lost 2 bases, and 8 bases lay in between. For the CDR3, the DNA is TGTGCCAGCACCACAGGGAACTATGGCTACACCTTC. Protein: CASTTGNYGYTF.

This chain uses TRBV5-4 with TRBJ2-1; 9 bases fit TRBD1. CDR3 size: 15 residues. The J segment lost 12 bases and the V segment lost 0 bases, leaving 10 bases of the junction unmatched. Germline-derived CDR1 and CDR2 are SGHNT and YYREEE (reference sequence). Written as DNA, the CDR3 is TGTGCCAGCAGCTTGGGGACAGGGGCGTTTGTTGGGCAGTTCTTC. It specifies CASSLGTGAFVGQFF.

The chain is built from TRBV9 and TRBJ2-7; the match to TRBD1 covers 8 bases. Trimming removed 5 bases from V and 6 bases from J; junction bases left unmatched: 4. The germline gives CDR1 SGDLS, CDR2 YYNGEE. CDR3 length: 12 amino acids. The CDR3 loop reads CASSGQGGEQYF. CDR3 sequence (DNA): TGTGCCAGCAGTGGACAGGGTGGCGAGCAGTACTTC.

The chain has TRBV6-6 and TRBJ2-4, with TRBD1 as a possible D gene (5 bases). The CDR3 loop spans 14 amino acids. V was clipped by 8 bases and J by 0 bases, with 11 bases between them. CDR1 and CDR2 from the germline V gene are MNHNY and SVGAGI (reference sequence). CDR3 bases: TGTGCCAGCTTTGATGGGGCAGCCAAAAACATTCAGTACTTC. It is translated as CASFDGAAKNIQYF.

This chain connects TRBV6-5 to TRBJ1-2; weak D call: TRBD1 (5 bases). Germline CDR1 and CDR2: MNHEY and SVGAGI. The V and J ends lost 6 bases and 8 bases respectively, with 16 bases between them. The CDR3 contains 13 residues. The CDR3 DNA is TGTGCCAGCAGCATCGCGCAGGGCGAGGGCTACACCTTC. This translates into CASSIAQGEGYTF.

V and J are TRBV27 and TRBJ1-1; 7 positions match TRBD1. In germline, CDR1 is MNHEY, CDR2 SMNVEV (reference sequence). This CDR3 spans 14 amino acids. V shed 4 bases and J 8 bases; nucleotides not matched to a gene: 10. The DNA for the CDR3 is TGTGCCAGCAGTTCCCCTATGACAGGGCCAGAAGCTTTCTTT. Residues: CASSSPMTGPEAFF.

The genes are TRBV25-1 and TRBJ2-5; TRBD1 agrees at 11 bases. CDR1 and CDR2 (germline): MGHDK, SYGVNS. This CDR3 comprises 15 residues. The V and J ends lost 4 bases and 5 bases, in that order; junction bases with no gene match: 6. In DNA form, the CDR3 reads TGTGCCAGCAGTGGACGGACAGGGGGCCGGGAGACCCAGTACTTC. Its translation: CASSGRTGGRETQYF.

The chain recombines TRBV4-2 with TRBJ1-3; D remains unclear. Germline V lookup: CDR1 LGHNA, CDR2 YNFKEQ. The CDR3 totals 15 residues. V was shortened by 1 base and J by 0 bases, with 7 bases between the two germline ends. CDR3 bases: TGTGCCAGCAGCCAAGGAGGGTCCTCTGGAAACACCATATATTTT. This encodes CASSQGGSSGNTIYF.

This clone was counted a few times. The chain has TRBV5-1 and TRBJ1-2; D is perhaps TRBD1 (6 bases). The germline CDR1 and CDR2 sequences are SGHRS and YFSETQ. The CDR3 has 13 amino acids. V was shortened by 0 bases and J by 6 bases, with 9 bases between the two germline ends. CDR3 in DNA: TGCGCCAGCAGCTTGGATAGGGGGAATGGCTACACCTTC. Protein product: CASSLDRGNGYTF.